This TCR beta chain was profiled in a study of CD8+ T cells in alopecia areata. Overall study results and limits: Since there was just one nonresponder, nobody can yet say how baseline CD8+ expansion ties to response. Numerous clones, expanded in lesions, remained in scalp and blood during tofacitinib. Relative to normal scalp, lesional scalp, especially alopecia totalis/universalis, showed higher clonality.

The trim removed 3 bases at V and 2 bases at J, leaving 6 bases unmatched. This CDR3 has 15 amino acids. CDR1 and CDR2 (germline): SGHRS, YFSETQ. Treatment indicated: oral pan-JAK inhibitor, 5-10 mg twice daily. As part of sample collection, lesional scalp punch biopsies and peripheral blood were taken from alopecia areata patients. On this clone itself: The antigen is not known.

After isolation, RNA underwent reverse transcription to generate cDNA as the sequencing template. The table came from immunoSEQ multiplex PCR; TCRdb's copy has only in-frame clones and leaves some out. The sample lists 180,000 or so clones, roughly 50% occurring once. Specimen: CD4+ T cells sorted from blood, collected at week 24, from a patient treated with tofacitinib. The genes are TRBV5-1 and TRBJ2-7; 9 nucleotides align to TRBD2. This TCR was sampled from a human donor with alopecia areata. The CDR3 nucleotides are TGCGCCAGCAGCTCGGATGGCGGGGGGGCCTACGAGCAGTACTTC. Protein: CASSSDGGGAYEQYF.